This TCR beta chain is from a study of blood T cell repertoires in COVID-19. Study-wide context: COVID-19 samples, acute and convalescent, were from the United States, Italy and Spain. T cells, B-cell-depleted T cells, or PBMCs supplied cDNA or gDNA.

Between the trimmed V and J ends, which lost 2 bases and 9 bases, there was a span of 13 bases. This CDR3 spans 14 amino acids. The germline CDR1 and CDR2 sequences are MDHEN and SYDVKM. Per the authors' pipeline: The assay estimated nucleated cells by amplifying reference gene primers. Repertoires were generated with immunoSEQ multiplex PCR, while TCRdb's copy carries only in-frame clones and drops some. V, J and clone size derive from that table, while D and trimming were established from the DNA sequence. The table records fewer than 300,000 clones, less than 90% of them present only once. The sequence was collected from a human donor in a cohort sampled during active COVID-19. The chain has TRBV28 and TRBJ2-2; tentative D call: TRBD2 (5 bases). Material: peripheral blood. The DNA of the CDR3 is TGTGCCAGCAGTTTAAGGCGGGTCGTGAGGGAGCTGTTTTTT. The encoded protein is CASSLRRVVRELFF.